What follows are 23 T cell receptor beta chains derived from one specimen sequenced in a study of blood T cell repertoires in COVID-19. Assay: immunoSEQ multiplex PCR; the TCRdb copy retains only in-frame clones and omits some. Of roughly 110,000 clones listed, 90% to 95% are singletons. Sequenced: peripheral blood. These receptor sequences come from a woman under 40 with acute or convalescent COVID-19.

This chain joins TRBV19 and TRBJ1-4, with TRBD1 matching 8 bases. The CDR3 is 13 residues long. V was pared by 5 bases and J by 5 bases, with 1 base of the junction left unmatched. The germline CDR1 and CDR2 sequences are LNHDA and SQIVND (reference sequence). CDR3 region: CASSWTGNEKLFF. The CDR3 DNA reads TGTGCCAGTAGTTGGACAGGGAATGAAAAACTGTTTTTT.

This chain links TRBV7-9 with TRBJ2-7; weak D call: TRBD2 (6 bases). Looked up from germline, CDR1 is SEHNR and CDR2 is FQNEAQ (reference sequence). This CDR3 spans 15 amino acids. V was trimmed by 3 bases and J by 2 bases, leaving 14 bases between them. The CDR3 coding sequence is TGTGCCAGCAGCTTGAAGGACTACAACCCCTACGAGCAGTACTTC. This translates into CASSLKDYNPYEQYF. The full variable domain, in which reference TRBV7-9 and TRBJ2-7 provide the parts outside the CDR3, is DTGVSQNPRHKITKRGQNVTFRCDPISEHNRLYWYRQTLGQGPEFLTYFQNEAQLEKSRLLSDRFSAERPKGSFSTLEIQRTEQGDSAMYLCASSLKDYNPYEQYFGPGTRLTVT.

This chain connects TRBV5-4 to TRBJ1-2; D is perhaps TRBD1 (6 bases). Per germline, CDR1 SGHNT and CDR2 YYREEE (reference sequence). The V gene lost 1 base and the J gene lost 5 bases, with 6 bases spanning the gap. This CDR3 has 12 amino acids. CDR3 DNA: TGTGCCAGCAGCTTGACAGGGTATGGCTACACCTTC. Residues: CASSLTGYGYTF.

The chain is built from TRBV7-3 and TRBJ1-6; D uncertain. CDR3 length equals 15 residues. The ends were cut back, 2 bases at V and 0 bases at J, with 5 bases in the middle. Per germline, CDR1 SGHTA and CDR2 FQGTGA. The CDR3 is CASSLQASYNSPLHF. The CDR3 bases are TGTGCCAGCAGCTTACAGGCCTCCTATAATTCACCCCTCCACTTT.

The rearrangement joins TRBV11-2 to TRBJ1-2; possible D gene TRBD1, 5 bases. The germline CDR1 and CDR2 sequences are SGHAT and FQNNGV. V was pared by 1 base and J by 4 bases, with 7 bases between. The CDR3 consists of 13 residues. CDR3 protein: CASSLGTGYGYTF. CDR3 bases: TGTGCCAGCAGCTTAGGTACAGGCTATGGCTACACCTTC. The whole variable domain, remainder taken from reference TRBV11-2 and TRBJ1-2, is EAGVAQSPRYKIIEKRQSVAFWCNPISGHATLYWYQQILGQGPKLLIQFQNNGVVDDSQLPKDRFSAERLKGVDSTLKIQPAKLEDSAVYLCASSLGTGYGYTFGSGTRLTVV.

This clone showed up just once. The chain links TRBV30 to TRBJ2-5; 10 bases fit TRBD2. The length of the CDR3 is 17 residues. V dropped 4 bases and J dropped 0; count of bases not matched to a gene: 11. Germline V CDR1 and CDR2: GTSNPN, SVGIG (reference sequence). The DNA of the CDR3 is TGTGCCTGGAAAAAGCGGGGGGGCCCCCAGTACCAAGAGACCCAGTACTTC. Its translation: CAWKKRGGPQYQETQYF.

The table lists this clone with a count of one. The V and J genes are TRBV19 and TRBJ1-5; D is undetermined. This CDR3 region has 14 residues. Germline CDR1 LNHDA, CDR2 SQIVND (reference sequence). The germline V and J ends were trimmed by 4 bases and 7 bases, with 14 bases remaining between them. The CDR3 DNA reads as TGTGCCAGTAGTAGCCCCTTTAGATTCCAGCCCCAGCATTTT. Encoded protein: CASSSPFRFQPQHF.

In this sample, this clone turned up a few times. This rearrangement joins TRBV6-2 or TRBV6-3 to TRBJ2-2; 10 bases are shared with TRBD2. This CDR3 has 18 residues. Germline loops: CDR1 MNHEY, CDR2 SVGEGT. The V segment lost 2 bases and the J segment 3 bases; nucleotides outside the gene matches: 9. CDR3 loop: CASSYDRIAGGYTGELFF. For the CDR3, the DNA is TGTGCCAGCAGTTACGACCGCATAGCGGGAGGTTACACCGGGGAGCTGTTTTTT.

In DNA, the CDR3 is TGTGCCACCAGCAGAGGACTAGCCGAGCAGTACTTC. Amino acid sequence: CATSRGLAEQYF. The chain combines TRBV15 with TRBJ2-7, with 7 bases aligning to TRBD2. Germline lookup yields CDR1 LNHNV and CDR2 YYDKDF (reference sequence). V was clipped by 1 base and J by 6 bases; unmatched bases: 0. This CDR3 is built from 12 residues.

The chain couples TRBV3-1 (or the pseudogene TRBV3-2) to TRBJ1-1; D possibly corresponds to TRBD1 (5 bases). Germline V gene data show CDR1 as LGHDT and CDR2 as YNNKEL (reference sequence). With 5 bases removed from V and 3 bases from J, the gap between germline ends came to 13 bases. The CDR3 sequence is 14 residues long. The CDR3 DNA reads as TGTGCCAGCAGCTCGCGACAGACATACACTGAAGCTTTCTTT. This codes for CASSSRQTYTEAFF.

In DNA, the CDR3 is TGTGCCGGGGCCGACGATGCAGGGGCTGAAGCTTTCTTT. It codes for CAGADDAGAEAFF. The chain couples TRBV2 to TRBJ1-1, with D possibly TRBD1 on 6 matching bases. CDR3 length: 13 amino acids. The ends were cut back, 11 bases at V and 6 bases at J, with 19 bases in the middle. CDR1 and CDR2 (germline): SNHLY, FYNNEI.

The rearrangement uses TRBV5-1 and TRBJ1-1, with 8 bases lining up with TRBD1. The V and J ends lost 3 bases and 0 bases, in that order; junction bases with no gene match: 7. CDR1 is SGHRS and CDR2 is YFSETQ in the germline V gene. CDR3 length equals 16 residues. The DNA of the CDR3 is TGCGCCAGCAGCTCCTTCGACAGGGGCTTGAACACTGAAGCTTTCTTT. It codes for CASSSFDRGLNTEAFF.

The genes are TRBV15 and TRBJ1-5; possibly TRBD1 for D (6 bases). The CDR3 totals 15 residues. Germline V lookup: CDR1 LNHNV, CDR2 YYDKDF (reference sequence). Trimming left V 0 bases short and J 5 bases short, with 11 bases between. CDR3 DNA sequence: TGTGCCACCAGCAGAGATACAGGGAGTCATCAGCCCCAGCATTTT. This sequence encodes CATSRDTGSHQPQHF.

This chain joins TRBV7-3 and TRBJ2-7; TRBD1 might be the D (6 bases). Germline V gives CDR1 SGHTA, CDR2 FQGTGA. CDR3 size: 14 residues. The V and J ends lost 5 bases and 5 bases respectively, with 16 bases between them. The CDR3 region is CASSAETGFDEQYF. CDR3 nucleotides: TGTGCCAGCAGCGCCGAAACAGGGTTCGACGAGCAGTACTTC.

The chain combines TRBV5-4 with TRBJ2-7; TRBD1 matches at 7 bases. Germline assignment: CDR1 SGHNT and CDR2 YYREEE (reference sequence). V shed 2 bases and J 1 base; nucleotides not matched to a gene: 6. This CDR3 spans 15 amino acids. CDR3 sequence reads: CASSFGTETSYEQYF. The CDR3, as DNA: TGTGCCAGCAGCTTTGGGACAGAAACTTCCTACGAGCAGTACTTC.

The J gene is TRBJ2-3, the V gene TRBV10-3; TRBD1 might be the D (6 bases). The CDR3 extends over 17 amino acids. Germline V lookup: CDR1 ENHRY, CDR2 SYGVKD. The V gene lost 2 bases and the J gene lost 2 bases, with 17 bases spanning the gap. In DNA, the CDR3 is TGTGCCATCAGTGAGCCCACATGGGGGACAAACACAGATACGCAGTATTTT. It yields the protein CAISEPTWGTNTDTQYF.

CDR3 nucleotide sequence: TGTGCCAGCAGCCAAGGACGGGGGGAAAACACCATATATTTT. Amino acid sequence: CASSQGRGENTIYF. The chain carries TRBV7-2 and TRBJ1-3; a possible D gene is TRBD1 (5 bases). CDR1 is SGHTA and CDR2 is FQGNSA in the germline V gene. The CDR3 runs to 14 residues. Trimming took off 5 bases at V and 6 bases at J, with 14 bases between the two ends.

The chain carries TRBV2 and TRBJ2-7; the match to TRBD2 covers 7 bases. This CDR3 is built from 16 residues. Germline V gene lookup returns CDR1 SNHLY and CDR2 FYNNEI. V lost 5 bases and J lost 2; bases outside the gene matches: 12. CDR3 amino acids: CASSLGGGPRTYEQYF. For the CDR3, the DNA is TGTGCCAGCAGTCTTGGCGGGGGACCGAGAACCTACGAGCAGTACTTC.

This sequence joins TRBV4-3 and TRBJ2-3; 7 positions agree with TRBD2. Trimming removed 1 base from V and 6 bases from J; junction bases left unmatched: 7. The CDR3 has 15 residues. From germline, CDR1 is LGHNA and CDR2 YSLEER. The DNA of the CDR3 is TGCGCCAGCAGCCAAGGGGGGGGAGTGGCGGATACGCAGTATTTT. This gives the protein CASSQGGGVADTQYF.

J is TRBJ2-7 and V is TRBV28, with 13 bases aligning to TRBD2. Trimming cost V 11 bases and J 7 bases; bases outside gene matches: 14. Per germline, CDR1 MDHEN and CDR2 SYDVKM. This CDR3 has 15 residues. In DNA, the CDR3 is TGTGCCTCGCTTGGGGGACTAGCGGGACTAGGGGAGCAGTACTTC. Translating it yields CASLGGLAGLGEQYF. Based on the CDR3 plus reference TRBV28 and TRBJ2-7, the full variable domain is DVKVTQSSRYLVKRTGEKVFLECVQDMDHENMFWYRQDPGLGLRLIYFSYDVKMKEKGDIPEGYSVSREKKERFSLILESASTNQTSMYLCASLGGLAGLGEQYFGPGTRLTVT.

The CDR3 DNA follows: TGCGCCAGCAGGGACAGGGTACAAAAGAACACTGAAGCTTTCTTT. Residues: CASRDRVQKNTEAFF. The rearrangement links TRBV5-1 to TRBJ1-1, with 8 nucleotides matching TRBD1. Germline lookup yields CDR1 SGHRS and CDR2 YFSETQ. V lost 5 bases, J lost 1 base, and 7 bases stayed unmatched. The CDR3 consists of 15 residues. Variable domain in full (rest from reference TRBV5-1 and TRBJ1-1): KAGVTQTPRYLIKTRGQQVTLSCSPISGHRSVSWYQQTPGQGLQFLFEYFSETQRNKGNFPGRFSGRQFSNSRSEMNVSTLELGDSALYLCASRDRVQKNTEAFFGQGTRLTVV.

This clone was observed once. This chain joins TRBV10-3 and TRBJ1-1, with TRBD1 matching over 11 bases. V trimming: 6 bases; J trimming: 10 bases; junction bases outside the gene matches: 1. Per germline, CDR1 ENHRY and CDR2 SYGVKD. The CDR3 runs to 11 residues. The CDR3 reads CAIRGTGGAFF. The CDR3 DNA is TGTGCCATCAGGGGGACAGGGGGAGCTTTCTTT.

V is TRBV10-3 and J is TRBJ2-1; 8 bases line up with TRBD1. The CDR3 has 13 amino acids. Germline loops: CDR1 ENHRY, CDR2 SYGVKD. CDR3: CATGGDRDAEQFF. As DNA, the CDR3 is TGTGCAACAGGGGGTGATCGGGACGCTGAGCAGTTCTTC.